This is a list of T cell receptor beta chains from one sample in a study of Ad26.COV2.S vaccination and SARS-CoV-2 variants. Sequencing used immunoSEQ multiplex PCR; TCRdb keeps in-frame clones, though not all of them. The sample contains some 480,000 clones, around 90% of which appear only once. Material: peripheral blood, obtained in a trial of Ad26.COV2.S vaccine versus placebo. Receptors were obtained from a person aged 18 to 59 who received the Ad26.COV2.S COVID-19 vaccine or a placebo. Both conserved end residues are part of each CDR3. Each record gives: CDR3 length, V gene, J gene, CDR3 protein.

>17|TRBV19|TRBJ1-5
CASSIDEYQGRNQPQHF
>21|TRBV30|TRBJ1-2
CAWSTGDLGVLTPEANYGYTF
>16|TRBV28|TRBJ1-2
CASSSPRRRPHYGYTF
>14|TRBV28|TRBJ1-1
CASSYSRGVTEAFF
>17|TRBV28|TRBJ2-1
CASSGLAGGPSYNEQFF
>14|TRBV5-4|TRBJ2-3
CASSLKGGGDTQYF
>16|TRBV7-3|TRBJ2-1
CASSSHGTSGSREQFF
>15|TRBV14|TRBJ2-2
CASSQAGLGPGELFF
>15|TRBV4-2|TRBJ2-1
CASSQRGPLYNEQFF
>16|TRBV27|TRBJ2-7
CASSLFKTGNPYEQYF
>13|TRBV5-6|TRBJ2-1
CASLSDRWQVQFF
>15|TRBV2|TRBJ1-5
CAGSGTAYSNQPQHF
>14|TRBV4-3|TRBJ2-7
CASSRGTGGYEQYF
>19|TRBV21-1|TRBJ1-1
CASSKGVGHPNHLLTEAFF
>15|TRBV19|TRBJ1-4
CASSIGDGSSEKLFF
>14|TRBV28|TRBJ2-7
CASYAQVGPYEQYF
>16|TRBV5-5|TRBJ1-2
CASSLAGGGIMSGYTF
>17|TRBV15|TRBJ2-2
CATSRDLSWENTGELFF
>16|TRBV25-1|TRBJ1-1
CASTKGTGDRNTEAFF
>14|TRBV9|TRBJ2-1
CASSVEGTSNEQFF
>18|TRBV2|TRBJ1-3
CASSEWPGGRVSLDTIYF
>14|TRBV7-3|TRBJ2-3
CASSGQGVADTQYF
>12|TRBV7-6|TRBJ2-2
CASSLSTGELFF
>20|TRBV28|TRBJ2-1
CASSQPYGRVGGFSYNEQFF
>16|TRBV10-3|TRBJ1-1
CAITDGQGGRSTEAFF
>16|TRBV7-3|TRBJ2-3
CASSSGLAESTDTQYF
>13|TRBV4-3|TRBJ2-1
CASSQLGLGEQFF
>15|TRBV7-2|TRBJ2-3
CASRLAGGPADTQYF
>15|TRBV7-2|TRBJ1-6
CASSGRGPLYSPLHF
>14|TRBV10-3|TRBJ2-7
CAISVAGSSYEQYF
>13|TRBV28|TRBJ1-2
CASRAAGLYGYTF
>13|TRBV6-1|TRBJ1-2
CASSESGSYGYTF
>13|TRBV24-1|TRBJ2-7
CATSGASSYEQYF
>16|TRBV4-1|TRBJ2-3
CASSQASGLLTDTQYF
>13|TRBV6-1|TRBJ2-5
CASSDAGEETQYF
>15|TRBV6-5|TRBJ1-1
CASLFGQAGGTEAFF
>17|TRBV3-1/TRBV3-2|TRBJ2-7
CASSQWGLGTLSYEQYF
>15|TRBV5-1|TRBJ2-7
CASSLEGVGGYEQYF
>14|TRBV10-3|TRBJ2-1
CAIKRNGGNNEQFF
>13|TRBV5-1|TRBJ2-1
CASSLDSFNEQFF
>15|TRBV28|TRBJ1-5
CASSFDREEGQPQHF
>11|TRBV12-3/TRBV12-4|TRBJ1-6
CASTKGSPLHF
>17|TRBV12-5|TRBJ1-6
CASGLVPRDGHNSPLHF
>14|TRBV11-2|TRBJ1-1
CASSVLGRNTEAFF
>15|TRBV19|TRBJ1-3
CASSTRAGSGNTIYF
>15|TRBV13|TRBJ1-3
CASSLGQGPGNTIYF
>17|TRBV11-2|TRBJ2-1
CASSSSSGESSYNEQFF
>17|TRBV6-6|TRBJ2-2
CASSRRLGPSKTGELFF
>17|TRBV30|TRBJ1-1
CAWRGVHPGHINTEAFF
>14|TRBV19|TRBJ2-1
CASNVGRSYNEQFF
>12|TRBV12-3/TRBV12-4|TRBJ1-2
CASSQGNYGYTF
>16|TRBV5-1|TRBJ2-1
CASSFNRGLVNNEQFF
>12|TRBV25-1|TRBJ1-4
CATRGDYEKLFF
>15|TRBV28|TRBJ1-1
CASRPRTGINTEAFF
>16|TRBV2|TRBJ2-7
CASSGTDRGRIYEQYF